What follows describes a single T cell receptor (beta chain). Its antigen is still unknown. Base quality data are lacking; no much larger clone is found one base away. Sequencing was carried out with an Illumina HiSeq 2500. Quantitative 5'-RACE with molecular barcodes was used to prepare TCR beta libraries. In the source study's methods: To identify disease-linked TCR variants, a new computational method was used, one built on a probabilistic model of VDJ rearrangement. TCRdb passed the public sequencing reads through fastp at Q25 and MiXCR, retaining productive beta sequences. Here each entry gathers all rows of one CDR3 protein and keeps the most common genes and DNA. None of the V and J calls come from the authors' own analysis; TCRdb made them. This sample lists about 160,000 distinct CDR3 sequences; around 43% were detected once. The ten largest clones add up to around 15% of the sample. This sample stems from a study of CD8 T cells in ankylosing spondylitis (dated by TCRdb to about 2017). Background for the entire study: To find TCR variants linked to disease, the study profiled T cell receptor beta repertoires in ankylosing spondylitis patients and healthy donors. In total, the full study cohort was made up of 85 to 140 healthy donors and approximately 24 ankylosing spondylitis patients. Samples of peripheral blood were taken, and for ankylosing spondylitis patients, synovial fluid was collected as well. Overall results and qualifications from the work: Some TCR beta motif variants had previously been reported in synovial fluid and blood of reactive arthritis patients, which suggested common disease-initiation mechanisms. A TCR beta motif of about eight highly homologous amino acid variants appeared characteristic of blood from ankylosing spondylitis patients. Significant enrichment of the disease-linked clones was reported in matched synovial fluid samples from ankylosing spondylitis patients. In peripheral blood, the disease-linked clones were found at relatively low frequencies and had a CD8+ phenotype.

Synovial fluid samples were matched to blood samples from the same ankylosing spondylitis patients. From its cysteine to its phenylalanine, the CDR3 spans 17 amino acids. Just the 51-base CDR3 DNA is kept, in frame starting at base 1. V loses 2 bases of germline sequence and J loses 3 bases, and the interval between the two ends is 19 bases. Sequences LGHDT (CDR1) and YNNKEL (CDR2) are obtained from the germline V gene (reference sequence). Recombination joined TRBV3-1 with TRBJ1-1; TRBD1 is possibly the D segment (6 matching bases). This TCR was recovered from a male donor with ankylosing spondylitis. Sequencing was done on a sample of synovial fluid, either unsorted or a sorted T cell fraction (not recorded which). The DNA reads as follows: TGTGCCAGCAGCCAATGGGCAGGGGCAAACTGGGACACTGAAGCTTTCTTT. It encodes CASSQWAGANWDTEAFF. This CDR3, with the reference TRBV3-1 and TRBJ1-1 proteins standing in past its ends, gives the full variable domain DTAVSQTPKYLVTQMGNDKSIKCEQNLGHDTMYWYKQDSKKFLKIMFSYNNKELIINETVPNRFSPKSPDKAHLNLHINSLELGDSAVYFCASSQWAGANWDTEAFFGQGTRLTVV.